The next 20 T cell receptor beta chains were all read from a single sample in a study of T cell responses to AZD1222 COVID-19 vaccine. Some clones are missing from TCRdb's copy, which holds only in-frame ones; the method was immunoSEQ multiplex PCR. The sample lists 150,000 to 200,000 clones; 87% were seen once. The starting material was peripheral blood, obtained on day 0 of AZD1222 vaccination. Source of these receptors: an adult in good health.

This clone has just a few counts. This chain uses TRBV5-1 with TRBJ1-3; 8 bases align to TRBD1. The V gene's germline CDR1 is SGHRS and CDR2 YFSETQ. Unmatched junction bases numbered 3, after V lost 4 bases and J lost 0 bases. The CDR3 is 15 amino acids. The CDR3 reads CASSVGTGSGNTIYF. The DNA for the CDR3 is TGCGCCAGCAGCGTCGGGACAGGCTCTGGAAACACCATATATTTT.

Only a few counts were recorded for this clone. The V and J genes are TRBV7-9 and TRBJ1-5; D is unclear. This CDR3 has 12 amino acids. Germline lookup yields CDR1 SEHNR and CDR2 FQNEAQ (reference sequence). With 3 bases removed from V and 2 bases from J, the gap between germline ends came to 2 bases. Written as DNA, the CDR3 is TGTGCCAGCAGCTTTGGCAATCAGCCCCAGCATTTT. Translated: CASSFGNQPQHF. The full variable domain, with the rest looked up from reference TRBV7-9 and TRBJ1-5, is DTGVSQNPRHKITKRGQNVTFRCDPISEHNRLYWYRQTLGQGPEFLTYFQNEAQLEKSRLLSDRFSAERPKGSFSTLEIQRTEQGDSAMYLCASSFGNQPQHFGDGTRLSIL.

In its sample, this clone was seen a few times. Other DNA sequences in the same sample also yield this CDR3. V is TRBV3-1 (or the pseudogene TRBV3-2) and J is TRBJ1-3; possibly TRBD1 for D (5 bases). Germline values: CDR1 LGHDT, CDR2 YNNKEL (reference sequence). This CDR3 comprises 15 residues. V was trimmed by 3 bases and J by 0 bases, leaving 9 bases between them. The CDR3 nucleotides read TGTGCCAGCAGCCACACGGGACTCTCTGGAAACACCATATATTTT. This codes for CASSHTGLSGNTIYF.

CDR3 amino acids: CSVARTGDQPQHF. CDR3 nucleotides: TGCAGCGTTGCCCGGACAGGAGATCAGCCCCAGCATTTT. The rearrangement uses TRBV29-1 and TRBJ1-5; 7 nucleotides match TRBD1. Germline V gives CDR1 SQVTM, CDR2 ANQGSEA. There are 13 residues in the CDR3. After removal of 4 bases from V and 5 bases from J, the junction contained 5 bases not matched to a gene.

The table lists this clone with a few counts. This chain joins TRBV29-1 and TRBJ1-1; D is unclear. Germline CDR1 and CDR2: SQVTM and ANQGSEA. This CDR3 has 13 amino acids. Deletions cut 7 bases from V and 5 bases from J, with 17 bases between. CDR3 nucleotide sequence: TGCAGCGCCTATCCCGGGGTCGGGACTGAAGCTTTCTTT. Its translation: CSAYPGVGTEAFF.

This rearrangement joins TRBV9 to TRBJ2-6; possibly TRBD1 for D (5 bases). This CDR3 contains 17 residues. Germline V gene sequence: CDR1 SGDLS, CDR2 YYNGEE. V lost 3 bases, J lost 2 bases, and 15 bases lay in between. The CDR3: CASSALGSGTGANVLTF. CDR3 in DNA: TGTGCCAGCAGCGCCCTTGGGTCAGGGACTGGGGCCAACGTCCTGACTTTC.

The chain carries TRBV6-5 and TRBJ1-3; D uncertain. The CDR3 length is 15 residues. V was trimmed by 0 bases and J by 1 base, leaving 7 bases between them. Germline V gene data show CDR1 as MNHEY and CDR2 as SVGAGI. As DNA, the CDR3 is TGTGCCAGCAGTTACTCAACCGGGTCTGGAAACACCATATATTTT. Residues: CASSYSTGSGNTIYF.

A single count supports this clone. The V call is TRBV12-3 or TRBV12-4, the J call TRBJ1-2; D remains ambiguous. Trimming took off 3 bases at V and 6 bases at J, with 8 bases between the two ends. This CDR3 has 12 amino acids. The chain's CDR3 is CASSFSGNGYTF. The CDR3 bases are TGTGCCAGCAGTTTCAGTGGGAATGGCTACACCTTC.

The genes are TRBV6-2 or TRBV6-3 and TRBJ1-5; D uncertain. The germline V gene has CDR1 MNHEY and CDR2 SVGEGT. V was trimmed by 1 base and J by 6 bases, leaving 7 bases between them. The CDR3 is 13 amino acids. The chain's CDR3 is CASSYYVSQPQHF. CDR3 nucleotide sequence: TGTGCCAGCAGTTACTACGTGAGTCAGCCCCAGCATTTT.

The genes are TRBV3-1 (or the pseudogene TRBV3-2) and TRBJ1-5; tentatively, D is TRBD1 (6 bases). CDR1 LGHDT and CDR2 YNNKEL come from the germline V gene (reference sequence). Trimming removed 1 base from V and 5 bases from J, with 12 bases in between. The CDR3 has 15 amino acids. The CDR3 DNA follows: TGTGCCAGCAGCCAAGGTACAGGGACCTATCAGCCCCAGCATTTT. Amino acids: CASSQGTGTYQPQHF.

This rearrangement joins TRBV30 to TRBJ2-7; the D is unclear. This CDR3 region has 12 residues. The ends were cut back, 2 bases at V and 2 bases at J, with 7 bases in the middle. Germline loops: CDR1 GTSNPN, CDR2 SVGIG (reference sequence). DNA of the CDR3: TGTGCCTGGAGTCCCGGAACCTACGAGCAGTACTTC. Translating gives CAWSPGTYEQYF. Based on the CDR3 plus reference TRBV30 and TRBJ2-7, the full variable domain is SQTIHQWPATLVQPVGSPLSLECTVEGTSNPNLYWYRQAAGRGLQLLFYSVGIGQISSEVPQNLSASRPQDRQFILSSKKLLLSDSGFYLCAWSPGTYEQYFGPGTRLTVT.

V usage is TRBV21-1 and J usage is TRBJ2-7. TRBV21-1 is given as a pseudogene. This CDR3 has 14 amino acids. The CDR3 sequence: CASSKVGGAYEQYF. In nucleotides, the CDR3 is TGTGCCAGCAGCAAAGTGGGCGGAGCCTACGAGCAGTACTTC.

This chain uses TRBV27 with TRBJ2-2; D is unresolved. The germline CDR1 and CDR2 sequences are MNHEY and SMNVEV (reference sequence). Trimming cost V 6 bases and J 0 bases, with 5 bases left between them. This CDR3 contains 13 residues. CDR3 coding DNA: TGTGCCAGCAGCGACACGAACACCGGGGAGCTGTTTTTT. The encoded protein is CASSDTNTGELFF.

V and J are TRBV6-5 and TRBJ1-5; weak D call: TRBD1 (5 bases). Trimming removed 10 bases from V and 9 bases from J, with 16 bases in between. This CDR3 spans 12 amino acids. The V gene's germline CDR1 is MNHEY and CDR2 SVGAGI. The CDR3, as DNA: TGTGCCACTTCCGGGGACGTTAGGCCCCAGCATTTT. Its translation is CATSGDVRPQHF.

The CDR3 bases are TGTGCCAGCAGCCAAGATTTGTACGGCTACACCTTC. It yields the protein CASSQDLYGYTF. The chain combines TRBV3-1 (or the pseudogene TRBV3-2) with TRBJ1-2; no definite D call. Trimming took 0 bases from V and 8 from J, leaving 7 bases between them. The CDR3 is 12 residues long. In germline, CDR1 is LGHDT, CDR2 YNNKEL (reference sequence).

This rearrangement joins TRBV5-1 to TRBJ2-5; 9 nucleotides align to TRBD1. The ends lost 5 bases at V and 2 bases at J; junction bases unmatched: 10. The CDR3 totals 16 residues. Germline V gene sequence: CDR1 SGHRS, CDR2 YFSETQ. The CDR3, as DNA: TGCGCCAGCAGGACCGGGACAGGGACCGATCAAGAGACCCAGTACTTC. It yields the protein CASRTGTGTDQETQYF.

V is TRBV4-1 and J is TRBJ2-1; D is ambiguous. The CDR3 contains 17 residues. Germline V gene sequence: CDR1 MGHRA, CDR2 YSYEKL. V gave up 1 base and J gave up 0 bases, with 13 bases separating them. CDR3 coding DNA: TGCGCCAGCAGCCAAGGTAGTGCAAAGAGCTCCTACAATGAGCAGTTCTTC. It yields the protein CASSQGSAKSSYNEQFF.

The count of this clone is one. J is TRBJ1-3 and V is TRBV6-2 or TRBV6-3; 7 positions match TRBD1. The CDR3 runs to 15 residues. Trimming at V came to 6 bases and at J to 4 bases, leaving 9 bases not matched to a gene. From germline, CDR1 is MNHEY and CDR2 SVGEGT. The CDR3 bases are TGTGCCAGCAGCCCCAGGGGGAGAACAGGAAACACCATATATTTT. This sequence encodes CASSPRGRTGNTIYF.

V usage is TRBV7-2 and J usage is TRBJ1-1; D perhaps matches TRBD1 (6 bases). V was pared by 1 base and J by 3 bases, with 12 bases between. The CDR3 covers 15 residues. Per the germline V gene, CDR1 is SGHTA and CDR2 is FQGNSA. CDR3: CASSLDGKGDTEAFF. As DNA, the CDR3 is TGTGCCAGCAGCTTAGATGGGAAGGGGGACACTGAAGCTTTCTTT.

Notes on this clone: The junction departs from the called germline gene at one end, perhaps through a read error. The chain recombines TRBV7-9 with TRBJ1-2; D might be TRBD1 (5 bases). Germline CDR1 is SEHNR and CDR2 is FQNEAQ (reference sequence). CDR3 length: 11 residues. DNA for the CDR3: TGTGCCAGCAGCTTAGGACAGCGCTTCGCCTTC. This translates into CASSLGQRFAF.